One and the same sample provided the 25 T cell receptor beta chains below, sequenced in a study of T cells in Graves' hyperthyroidism and ophthalmopathy. The investigators amplified TCR beta CDR3 regions from RNA transcripts. Initially, a first-round RT-PCR of the TCR CDR3 employed the HTBI primer set. From the multiplex PCR reads, TCRdb called clonotypes with MiXCR, one entry per CDR3 protein. Here the sample spans hundreds of thousands of distinct CDR3 sequences, around 15% being singletons. Sequenced material: blood. These receptors originate from a woman under 30 with Graves' hyperthyroidism.

In this sample, this clonotype turned up many times. This chain uses TRBV12-3 or TRBV12-4 with TRBJ2-7; 10 positions agree with TRBD2. V trimming: 2 bases; J trimming: 4 bases; junction bases outside the gene matches: 11. The CDR3 loop spans 17 amino acids. The CDR3 is CASSLFLAGDLSYEQYF. CDR3 coding DNA: TGTGCCAGCAGTTTATTTCTAGCGGGGGATCTATCTTACGAGCAGTACTTC.

This clonotype was found many times. The rearrangement uses TRBV15 and TRBJ2-7; 8 bases align to TRBD1. CDR1 and CDR2 (germline): LNHNV, YYDKDF (reference sequence). Losses at the gene ends were 2 bases for V and 2 bases for J; bases not matched to a gene: 5. CDR3 size: 15 residues. CDR3 in amino acids: CATSRSSQGAYEQYF. The CDR3 nucleotides are TGTGCCACCAGCAGATCTTCACAGGGGGCCTACGAGCAGTACTTC.

The chain has TRBV18 and TRBJ2-1, with a weak D call TRBD2 (6 bases). CDR3 length: 16 amino acids. The germline CDR1 and CDR2 sequences are KGHSH and LQKENI. Trimming cost V 4 bases and J 3 bases, with 16 bases left between them. CDR3 protein: CASSRGLGGDYNEQFF. The CDR3 DNA follows: TGTGCCAGCTCACGGGGTCTTGGCGGGGACTACAATGAGCAGTTCTTC.

In its sample, this clonotype was seen many times. The V gene is TRBV30, the J gene TRBJ1-3; D unresolved. Trimming removed 3 bases at V and 4 bases at J, with 10 bases between. Looked up from germline, CDR1 is GTSNPN and CDR2 is SVGIG (reference sequence). The CDR3 has 13 residues. The CDR3 DNA reads TGTGCCTGGAGAAAGGGCAAGGGAAACACCATATATTTT. This codes for CAWRKGKGNTIYF.

This clonotype was found a few times. The chain has TRBV9 and TRBJ2-1, with D uncertain. V lost 0 bases and J 4 bases, leaving 14 bases between the germline ends. Germline V CDR1 and CDR2: SGDLS, YYNGEE. The CDR3 loop spans 16 amino acids. This chain's CDR3 is CASSVDVAVGYNEQFF. The CDR3 DNA sequence: TGTGCCAGCAGCGTAGACGTAGCAGTTGGATACAATGAGCAGTTCTTC.

With respect to this clonotype: This may stem from a read error, because a much larger clone lies one nucleotide away. This chain connects TRBV20-1 to TRBJ2-5; perhaps D is TRBD1 or TRBD2 (5 bases each). The germline V gene has CDR1 DFQATT and CDR2 SNEGSKA (reference sequence). Trimming shortened V by 0 bases and J by 5 bases, and 16 bases separated the two germline ends. The CDR3 has 15 residues. This CDR3 is CSARDLSTWGETQYF. As DNA, the CDR3 is TGCAGTGCTAGAGATCTAAGCACCTGGGGGGAGACCCAGTACTTC.

This clonotype was counted once. The chain recombines TRBV4-3 with TRBJ2-3; possible D gene TRBD1, 6 bases. This CDR3 is 17 amino acids long. Germline V CDR1 and CDR2: LGHNA, YSLEER. Between the trimmed V and J ends, which lost 0 bases and 3 bases, there was a span of 16 bases. CDR3 sequence (DNA): TGCGCCAGCAGCCAAGATCTGGTACAGGGTGGAACAGATACGCAGTATTTT. The encoded protein is CASSQDLVQGGTDTQYF.

This clonotype was seen repeatedly, ten times or more. The CDR3 spells CASSSGAATEAFF. CDR3 in DNA: TGTGCCAGCAGCTCAGGGGCGGCCACTGAAGCTTTCTTT. The V and J genes are TRBV7-8 and TRBJ1-1; tentatively, D is TRBD1 (6 bases). This CDR3 has 13 amino acids. The V end lost 4 bases, the J end lost 4 bases, and 10 bases lay between the germline ends. The V gene's germline CDR1 is SGHVS and CDR2 FQNEAQ.

Within the sample, this clonotype is medium-sized. The chain is built from TRBV28 and TRBJ2-7; D is undetermined. This CDR3 comprises 14 residues. Germline CDR1 reads MDHEN; CDR2 reads SYDVKM. V was cut by 3 bases and J by 6 bases, with 15 bases left in between. This chain's CDR3 is CASSFNGLLSEQYF. DNA of the CDR3: TGTGCCAGCAGTTTTAACGGGTTGCTGAGCGAGCAGTACTTC.

This clonotype came up a few times. The chain has TRBV3-1 and TRBJ2-5; D gene uncertain. V lost 1 base and J lost 5, with 8 bases in between. This CDR3 comprises 13 residues. Germline assignment: CDR1 LGHDT and CDR2 YNNKEL (reference sequence). In DNA form, the CDR3 reads TGTGCCAGCAGCCAAGCATCCGTGGAGACCCAGTACTTC. This sequence encodes CASSQASVETQYF.

In its sample, this clonotype was seen many times. This sequence joins TRBV5-6 and TRBJ2-1; D gene ambiguous. The CDR3 covers 12 residues. The V gene's germline CDR1 is SGHDT and CDR2 YYEEEE. V lost 3 bases and J 10 bases, leaving 11 bases between the germline ends. The CDR3 loop is CASSSFAYEQFF. CDR3 DNA sequence: TGTGCCAGCAGCTCTTTCGCATACGAGCAGTTCTTC.

This rearrangement joins TRBV20-1 to TRBJ1-4; no reliable D call. Trimming cost V 4 bases and J 1 base, with 10 bases left between them. The germline gives CDR1 DFQATT, CDR2 SNEGSKA (reference sequence). This CDR3 comprises 14 residues. CDR3 coding DNA: TGCAGTGCTATCTCTTCGGAAACTAATGAAAAACTGTTTTTT. Translated: CSAISSETNEKLFF.

This clonotype was detected many times. J is TRBJ2-1 and V is TRBV3-1; 7 bases map to TRBD2. In germline, CDR1 is LGHDT, CDR2 YNNKEL (reference sequence). The CDR3 loop spans 17 amino acids. V shed 4 bases, J shed 0 bases, and the junction held 9 bases outside the gene matches. CDR3 sequence (DNA): TGTGCCAGCAGCCCCCGTGGCGCGGGAGTCTCCTACAATGAGCAGTTCTTC. Amino acid sequence: CASSPRGAGVSYNEQFF.

As for this clonotype: A much larger clone differs from this one at a single base, so this may be a read error. The CDR3 spells CVSSDGANSPLHF. CDR3 in DNA: TGTGTCAGCAGCGACGGGGCTAATTCACCCCTCCACTTT. J is TRBJ1-6 and V is TRBV7-8, with D perhaps TRBD1 (5 bases). Germline V gives CDR1 SGHVS, CDR2 FQNEAQ. This CDR3 region has 13 residues.

The chain has TRBV15 and TRBJ2-5; no clear D. Trimming pared 1 base from V and 4 bases from J, leaving 7 bases between. This CDR3 has 13 residues. Per germline, CDR1 LNHNV and CDR2 YYDKDF (reference sequence). This chain's CDR3 is CATSRAEGETQYF. DNA of the CDR3: TGTGCCACCAGCAGAGCAGAAGGAGAGACCCAGTACTTC.

CDR3 nucleotides: TGTGCCACCAATAGGGGGACAGCTAGCAATCAGCCCCAGCATTTT. It is translated as CATNRGTASNQPQHF. The chain is built from TRBV19 and TRBJ1-5, with 7 bases identical to TRBD1. With V trimmed by 10 bases and J by 0 bases, 9 bases remained unmatched. CDR1 and CDR2 from the germline V gene are LNHDA and SQIVND (reference sequence). CDR3 length: 15 amino acids.

The chain recombines TRBV15 with TRBJ2-7; 12 nucleotides agree with TRBD1. Germline V CDR1 and CDR2: LNHNV, YYDKDF (reference sequence). The CDR3 is 16 amino acids. V shed 8 bases and J 4 bases; nucleotides not matched to a gene: 12. CDR3 protein: CATANWDRGRGYEQYF. CDR3 DNA: TGTGCCACCGCGAACTGGGACAGGGGGCGGGGGTACGAGCAGTACTTC.

The chain is built from TRBV6-5 and TRBJ2-7; 11 nucleotides match TRBD2. Trimming removed 0 bases from V and 2 bases from J; junction bases left unmatched: 9. This CDR3 contains 18 residues. Germline-derived CDR1 and CDR2 are MNHEY and SVGAGI. The CDR3 spells CASSYSMASGGPTYEQYF. The CDR3 bases are TGTGCCAGCAGTTACTCGATGGCTAGCGGGGGGCCTACCTACGAGCAGTACTTC.

This clonotype was detected a few times. J is TRBJ2-5 and V is TRBV30, with D uncertain. The ends were cut back, 1 base at V and 5 bases at J, with 11 bases in the middle. This CDR3 region has 13 residues. The germline V gene has CDR1 GTSNPN and CDR2 SVGIG (reference sequence). CDR3 nucleotides: TGTGCCTGGAGTGAAGATCTTAGGGAGACCCAGTACTTC. As protein: CAWSEDLRETQYF. The whole variable domain, filled in from reference TRBV30 and TRBJ2-5, reads SQTIHQWPATLVQPVGSPLSLECTVEGTSNPNLYWYRQAAGRGLQLLFYSVGIGQISSEVPQNLSASRPQDRQFILSSKKLLLSDSGFYLCAWSEDLRETQYFGPGTRLLVL.

This clonotype was counted many times. The chain employs TRBV5-1 and TRBJ2-7; TRBD1 is a possible D gene (5 bases). The V end was cut by 2 bases, the J end by 3 bases, with 9 bases between. CDR1 and CDR2 (germline): SGHRS, YFSETQ. The CDR3 has 13 residues. The CDR3 reads CASSFTGNYEQYF. The CDR3 DNA reads as TGCGCCAGCAGCTTTACAGGAAACTACGAGCAGTACTTC.

There are a few counts of this clonotype. The chain carries TRBV12-3 or TRBV12-4 and TRBJ2-7; 10 bases agree with TRBD2. The CDR3 sequence is 15 residues long. V shed 5 bases and J 6 bases; nucleotides not matched to a gene: 10. DNA for the CDR3: TGTGCCAGCAGTCCGTTAGCGGGGGGCCCCTTCGAGCAGTACTTC. It encodes CASSPLAGGPFEQYF.

The sample holds a few counts of this clonotype. The rearrangement links TRBV20-1 to TRBJ1-6; no firm D call. The CDR3 runs to 14 residues. Germline V gene data show CDR1 as DFQATT and CDR2 as SNEGSKA (reference sequence). V dropped 2 bases and J dropped 5 bases, with 10 bases sitting between them. CDR3 region: CSARRRANNSPLHF. The CDR3 DNA sequence: TGCAGTGCTAGACGACGGGCTAATAATTCACCCCTCCACTTT.

Many counts were recorded for this clonotype. V gene TRBV6-1 combines with J gene TRBJ2-5, with D possibly being TRBD1 (6 bases). Germline lookup yields CDR1 MNHNS and CDR2 SASEGT. The CDR3 loop spans 13 amino acids. V was pared by 4 bases and J by 5 bases, with 11 bases between. CDR3 region: CASSVQGSETQYF. CDR3 nucleotides: TGTGCCAGCAGTGTACAGGGTTCCGAGACCCAGTACTTC.

This clonotype was detected a few times. The chain links TRBV20-1 to TRBJ2-7; tentative D call: TRBD2 (5 bases). The length of the CDR3 is 11 residues. From germline, CDR1 is DFQATT and CDR2 SNEGSKA (reference sequence). Between the trimmed V and J ends, which lost 6 bases and 2 bases, there was a span of 8 bases. The CDR3 protein is CSAPGTYEQYF. CDR3 DNA: TGCAGTGCGCCGGGAACCTACGAGCAGTACTTC.

Written as DNA, the CDR3 is TGTGCCAGCAGCCCGTTCGGCGGACACCGGCCCCATGAGCAGTTCTTC. As protein: CASSPFGGHRPHEQFF. The gene calls are TRBV7-9 and TRBJ2-1; TRBD1 might be the D (5 bases). The V gene's germline CDR1 is SEHNR and CDR2 FQNEAQ (reference sequence). CDR3 length: 16 residues. Trimming shortened V by 5 bases and J by 8 bases, and 22 bases separated the two germline ends.